The rows below give T cell receptor beta chains drawn from one sample of a study of a mutant IDH1 vaccine in newly diagnosed glioma. Sequencing was performed with immunoSEQ multiplex PCR; in TCRdb, only in-frame clones are kept and a portion is missing. The repertoire holds 57,000 or so clones, with roughly 80% as singletons. These receptors have no known antigen. The sequenced sample was PBMCs, obtained from a glioma patient whose treatment included an IDH1 peptide vaccine. The origin of the receptors is a man aged 30-40 years with glioma. Both conserved end residues are part of each CDR3. A D gene is named only where the DNA matches it firmly. Not all rows give a size; the values are once, few, many and, for expanded clones, a class.

>NA|TRBV7-2|once|TRBJ2-5
CASARGGLQETQYF
TGTGCCAGCGCTAGGGGGGGCCTACAAGAGACCCAGTACTTC
>NA|TRBV7-9|NA|TRBJ1-6
CASSSGRGGNSPLHF
TGTGCCAGCAGCTCTGGGCGAGGTGGTAATTCACCCCTCCACTTT
>NA|TRBV6-5|NA|TRBJ1-1
CASGDTGTTTEAFF
TGTGCCAGCGGAGATACCGGGACAACCACTGAAGCTTTCTTT
>NA|TRBV7-2|NA|TRBJ2-1
CASSLAARVGQFF
TGTGCCAGCAGCTTAGCGGCCCGGGTAGGCCAGTTCTTC
>NA|TRBV2|NA|TRBJ1-2
CASSESGGESYGYTF
TGTGCCAGCAGTGAATCGGGGGGCGAAAGCTATGGCTACACCTTC
>TRBD2|TRBV7-2|NA|TRBJ2-1
CASSLDSGGARDEQFF
TGTGCCAGCAGCTTGGATAGCGGGGGGGCCAGAGATGAGCAGTTCTTC
>NA|TRBV5-4|NA|TRBJ2-7
CASSLVGQNEQYF
TGTGCCAGCAGCTTGGTAGGGCAGAACGAGCAGTACTTC
>TRBD2|TRBV6-5|NA|TRBJ2-7
CASQAREDLYEQYF
TGTGCCAGCCAGGCGCGGGAGGACCTCTACGAGCAGTACTTC
>NA|TRBV5-1|many|TRBJ2-1
CASSLVGLGIAVADEQFF
TGCGCCAGCAGCTTGGTTGGGCTTGGGATAGCGGTAGCCGATGAGCAGTTCTTC
>TRBD1|TRBV27|NA|TRBJ1-5
CASSRQGLNQPQHF
TGTGCCAGCTCTAGACAGGGGCTAAATCAGCCCCAGCATTTT
>NA|TRBV10-3|NA|TRBJ1-5
CAISEQAADSNQPQHF
TGTGCCATCAGTGAGCAGGCAGCCGATAGCAATCAGCCCCAGCATTTT
>TRBD1|TRBV9|NA|TRBJ2-7
CASSVDRGLSYEQYF
TGTGCCAGCAGCGTTGACAGGGGCCTGTCCTACGAGCAGTACTTC
>TRBD1|TRBV7-9|NA|TRBJ1-1
CASSLGQGDLEAFF
TGTGCCAGCAGCTTAGGACAGGGGGATCTGGAGGCTTTCTTT
>NA|TRBV2|NA|TRBJ2-3
CASRRTDTQYF
TGTGCCAGCAGAAGGACAGATACGCAGTATTTT
>NA|TRBV5-1|NA|TRBJ2-3
CASSLMGSADTQYF
TGCGCCAGCAGCTTGATGGGGTCCGCAGATACGCAGTATTTT
>TRBD1|TRBV5-1|NA|TRBJ1-1
CASRPVKGQGWTEAFF
TGCGCCAGCCGACCAGTGAAGGGACAGGGGTGGACTGAAGCTTTCTTT
>NA|TRBV6-4|NA|TRBJ2-4
CASSEPWVAIGNIQYF
TGTGCCAGCAGTGAGCCCTGGGTAGCAATTGGTAACATTCAGTACTTC
>NA|TRBV9|few|TRBJ1-1
CASSPYTNTEAFF
TGTGCCAGCAGCCCTTACACGAACACTGAAGCTTTCTTT
>TRBD1|TRBV5-4|once|TRBJ2-1
CASSLRTQGASYNEQFF
TGTGCCAGCAGCTTGAGGACGCAGGGGGCTTCCTACAATGAGCAGTTCTTC
>NA|TRBV10-3|NA|TRBJ2-6
CAISESTGANVLTF
TGTGCCATCAGTGAGTCGACTGGGGCCAACGTCCTGACTTTC
>NA|TRBV15|NA|TRBJ1-3
CATGGNTIYF
TGTGCCACCGGGGGAAACACCATATATTTT
>TRBD1|TRBV27|NA|TRBJ2-7
CATATGGYGEQYF
TGTGCCACCGCCACAGGGGGGTACGGGGAGCAGTACTTC
>NA|TRBV28|NA|TRBJ1-4
CASTESEANEKLFF
TGTGCCAGCACTGAATCCGAAGCTAATGAAAAACTGTTTTTT
>NA|TRBV7-9|NA|TRBJ1-2
CASSQNVGGDVGGYTF
TGTGCCAGCAGCCAGAACGTCGGAGGGGACGTCGGCGGCTACACCTTC
>NA|TRBV6-5|NA|TRBJ1-6
CASSYQQGRGSPLHF
TGTGCCAGCAGTTATCAGCAGGGGCGAGGGTCACCCCTCCACTTT
>TRBD2|TRBV28|NA|TRBJ2-3
CASSLLGSGRADTQYF
TGTGCCAGCAGTTTATTAGGTAGCGGGAGAGCCGATACGCAGTATTTT